This T cell receptor (beta chain) came from a study of regulatory T cells in long-lasting Graves disease. The CDR3 consists of 14 residues. J was trimmed by 5 bases and V by 6 bases; bases with no gene match: 7. From germline, CDR1 is MDHEN and CDR2 SYDVKM. Time point denoted: persistent/refractory GD, antithyroid drugs over 5 years with positive TRAb. Isolated PBMC RNA provided the starting material for the TCR library. Many counts were recorded for this clonotype. Antigen: not known. For TCR beta, libraries came from iRepertoire HTBI primers and Arm-PCR of CDR3 regions. TCRdb ran MiXCR on the multiplex PCR reads and lists one entry per CDR3 protein. The sample has 450,000 or so distinct CDR3 sequences, under 25% seen once; the top ten hold under 9%. Overall study results and limits: Compared with new cases, persistent Graves' patients showed reduced TCR diversity.

The sample here was peripheral blood mononuclear cells (PBMCs), taken when the disease was refractory, from a patient treated with antithyroid drugs. V usage is TRBV28 and J usage is TRBJ1-2, with 9 nucleotides matching TRBD1. This clonotype originated in a female donor with Graves disease. CDR3 coding DNA: TGTGCCAGCAGCCCGTCCGGGACAGGGTATGGCTACACCTTC. Protein sequence: CASSPSGTGYGYTF.